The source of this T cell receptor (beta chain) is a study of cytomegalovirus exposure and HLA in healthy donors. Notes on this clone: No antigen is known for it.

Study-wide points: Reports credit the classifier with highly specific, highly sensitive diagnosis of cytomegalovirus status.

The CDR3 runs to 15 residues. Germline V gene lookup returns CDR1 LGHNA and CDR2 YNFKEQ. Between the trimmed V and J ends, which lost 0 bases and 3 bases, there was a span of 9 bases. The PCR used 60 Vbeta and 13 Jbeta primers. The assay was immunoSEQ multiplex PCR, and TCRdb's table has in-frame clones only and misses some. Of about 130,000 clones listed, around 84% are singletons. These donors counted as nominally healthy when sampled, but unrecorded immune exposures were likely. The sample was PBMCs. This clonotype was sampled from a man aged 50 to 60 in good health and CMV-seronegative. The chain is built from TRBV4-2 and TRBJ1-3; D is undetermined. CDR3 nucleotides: TGTGCCAGCAGCCAAGATCACGGGGTTGGAAACACCATATATTTT. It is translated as CASSQDHGVGNTIYF.